One and the same sample provided the 9 T cell receptor beta chains below, sequenced in a study of shared clonotypes between healthy human individuals. Some clones are missing from TCRdb's copy, which holds only in-frame ones; the method was immunoSEQ multiplex PCR. In the table there are over a million clones, just under 99% of which are singletons. Sequenced: naive CD4+ T cells sorted from blood. The subset here: CD45RA+ positively selected. The source is a man aged 25 to 45 in good health.

The chain links TRBV5-5 to TRBJ2-3; 7 nucleotides align to TRBD2. This CDR3 spans 17 amino acids. Germline CDR1 SGHKS, CDR2 YYEKEE (reference sequence). Trimming removed 3 bases from V and 3 bases from J; junction bases left unmatched: 13. The CDR3 protein is CASSWGPGRGSTDTQYF. The CDR3 DNA reads as TGTGCCAGCAGCTGGGGACCGGGGAGGGGTTCGACAGATACGCAGTATTTT.

In regard to this clone: Other nucleotide sequences in the sample specify the same CDR3. The V call is TRBV7-3, the J call TRBJ2-5; a weak D match, TRBD1 (6 bases). The V gene lost 4 bases and the J gene lost 3 bases, with 9 bases spanning the gap. CDR1 is SGHTA and CDR2 is FQGTGA in the germline V gene. There are 13 residues in the CDR3. CDR3 protein: CASSSDREETQYF. The CDR3 region has the DNA TGTGCCAGCAGCTCGGACAGAGAAGAGACCCAGTACTTC. Using reference TRBV7-3 and TRBJ2-5 for the parts outside the CDR3, the full variable domain is GAGVSQTPSNKVTEKGKYVELRCDPISGHTALYWYRQSLGQGPEFLIYFQGTGAADDSGLPNDRFFAVRPEGSVSTLKIQRTERGDSAVYLCASSSDREETQYFGPGTRLLVL.

The chain carries TRBV19 and TRBJ2-5; 8 bases fit TRBD1. This CDR3 has 12 residues. Germline CDR1 LNHDA, CDR2 SQIVND (reference sequence). The trim removed 10 bases at V and 4 bases at J, leaving 5 bases unmatched. The CDR3 loop is CATTGGGETQYF. CDR3 DNA sequence: TGTGCCACCACAGGGGGTGGAGAGACCCAGTACTTC.

Remarks on this clone: This specimen includes other DNA sequences encoding the same CDR3. This chain joins TRBV5-1 and TRBJ2-7; 9 bases align to TRBD1. Germline V gene sequence: CDR1 SGHRS, CDR2 YFSETQ. V trimming: 0 bases; J trimming: 4 bases; junction bases outside the gene matches: 2. The CDR3 spans 14 residues. The CDR3 sequence: CASSLGQGDYEQYF. Written as DNA, the CDR3 is TGCGCCAGCAGCTTGGGACAGGGGGATTACGAGCAGTACTTC.

The CDR3: CASSGILLGHEQYF. In DNA form, the CDR3 reads TGTGCCAGCAGTGGAATCCTCCTCGGTCACGAGCAGTACTTC. V usage is TRBV6-1 and J usage is TRBJ2-7; D call uncertain. This CDR3 has 14 residues. Trimming cost V 4 bases and J 5 bases, with 15 bases left between them. Per germline, CDR1 MNHNS and CDR2 SASEGT.

This chain links TRBV11-2 with TRBJ2-7; the match to TRBD2 covers 10 bases. Losses at the gene ends were 2 bases for V and 4 bases for J; bases not matched to a gene: 11. Germline V gene data show CDR1 as SGHAT and CDR2 as FQNNGV. The CDR3 length is 17 residues. The CDR3 region is CASSLNTLAGVPYEQYF. The CDR3 coding sequence is TGTGCCAGCAGCTTAAATACCCTAGCGGGAGTGCCTTACGAGCAGTACTTC.

The CDR3 sequence is CASSLRLSAQPYGYTF. The CDR3 DNA is TGTGCCAGCAGCTTGAGGCTATCCGCCCAGCCCTATGGCTACACCTTC. The chain links TRBV5-8 to TRBJ1-2; D is ambiguous. CDR1 is SGHTS, CDR2 YDEGEE, per germline. CDR3 length: 16 residues. Between the trimmed V and J ends, which lost 1 base and 4 bases, there was a span of 17 bases.

This chain uses TRBV7-8 with TRBJ2-1; 9 nucleotides agree with TRBD2. Germline lookup yields CDR1 SGHVS and CDR2 FQNEAQ. The CDR3 has 15 amino acids. With 2 bases clipped from V and 11 bases from J, the junction kept 10 bases outside the gene matches. The CDR3 DNA follows: TGTGCCAGCAGCTTAACGGCGGGAGGGCCAAAACAGCAGTTCTTC. Translating it yields CASSLTAGGPKQQFF.

The CDR3 protein is CASSYGGPGNEQFF. The CDR3 DNA sequence: TGTGCCAGCAGTTACGGCGGCCCGGGCAATGAGCAGTTCTTC. J is TRBJ2-1 and V is TRBV6-5; D is unresolved. This CDR3 has 14 amino acids. Trimming stripped 2 bases from V and 6 bases from J, with 11 bases between. Germline CDR1 and CDR2: MNHEY and SVGAGI.